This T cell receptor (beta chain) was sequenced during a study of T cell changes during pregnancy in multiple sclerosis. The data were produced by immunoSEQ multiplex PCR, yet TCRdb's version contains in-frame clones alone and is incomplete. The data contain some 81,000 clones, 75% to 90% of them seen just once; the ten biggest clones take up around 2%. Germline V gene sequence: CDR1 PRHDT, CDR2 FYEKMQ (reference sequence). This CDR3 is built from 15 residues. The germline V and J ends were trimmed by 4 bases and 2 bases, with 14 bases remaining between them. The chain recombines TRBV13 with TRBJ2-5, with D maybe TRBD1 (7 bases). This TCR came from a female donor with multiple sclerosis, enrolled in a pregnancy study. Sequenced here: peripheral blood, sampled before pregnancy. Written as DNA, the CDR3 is TGTGCCAGCAGCTCGCTGCCAGGGGGGCAAGAGACCCAGTACTTC. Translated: CASSSLPGGQETQYF.